Reported below is one TCR beta chain. Antigen: not known. CDR1 is MDHEN and CDR2 is SYDVKM in the germline V gene. The V segment lost 10 bases and the J segment 1 base; nucleotides outside the gene matches: 18. The CDR3 length is 17 residues. The sample is drawn from a study of shared clonotypes between healthy human individuals. Study-level results: Tissues were not sampled, only blood, and their repertoires likely differ. Incompleteness in sorted-subset sequencing, despite large depth, was shown by rarefaction.

TCRdb's table, derived via immunoSEQ multiplex PCR, lists solely in-frame clones and lacks some. The sample comprises under 2.5 million clones, under 95% of which are singletons, and approximately 0.41% rests with the top ten. The TCR sequence derives from a man aged 18 to 29 in good health. Some clones in this sample may be carry-over from other donors' samples. Sequencing was performed on naive CD4+ T cells from PBMCs. The sample's subset: CD45RA+ positively selected. This sequence joins TRBV28 and TRBJ2-7, with 8 nucleotides matching TRBD2. The CDR3 DNA sequence: TGTGCCACCTCAACATCAAAAGCGGGAGTGGGGTCCTACGAGCAGTACTTC. Amino acid sequence: CATSTSKAGVGSYEQYF.